Presented here are 23 T cell receptor beta chains from one specimen sequenced in a study of Graves' ophthalmopathy and Graves' hyperthyroidism. Amplification from RNA transcripts yielded the TCR beta CDR3 regions. The workflow started with a first-round RT-PCR run with HTBI primers and then moved on to a second-round multiplex PCR. TCRdb re-derived calls from the multiplex PCR reads in MiXCR, one entry per CDR3 protein. The table lists fewer than 650,000 distinct CDR3 sequences, approximately 22% of them singletons. Sequencing input: peripheral blood. The receptors were sampled from a woman younger than 30 with stable Graves' hyperthyroidism. Some clones in this sample may be carry-over from other donors' samples.

This clonotype has a count of ten or more. The rearrangement uses TRBV10-3 and TRBJ2-3, with TRBD1 matching over 8 bases. Germline V gene lookup returns CDR1 ENHRY and CDR2 SYGVKD. J lost 1 base, V lost 4 bases, and 7 bases had no gene match. This CDR3 is 16 amino acids long. The CDR3 nucleotides are TGTGCCATCAGTGGAAAACCGGGACAGGGCACAGATACGCAGTATTTT. Protein: CAISGKPGQGTDTQYF.

This clonotype was picked up a small number of times. This chain uses TRBV12-3 or TRBV12-4 with TRBJ2-7, with 9 bases lining up with TRBD2. V dropped 3 bases and J dropped 6; count of bases not matched to a gene: 6. The CDR3 consists of 14 residues. The DNA of the CDR3 is TGTGCCAGCAGTTTTGGGCGGGGGGGCATCGAGCAGTACTTC. Encoded protein: CASSFGRGGIEQYF.

This clonotype was counted at least ten times. The chain is built from TRBV4-1 and TRBJ2-7, with TRBD2 as a possible D gene (5 bases). V lost 2 bases to trimming and J lost 4 bases, with 12 bases between them. CDR3 length: 14 amino acids. Germline CDR1 is MGHRA and CDR2 is YSYEKL. DNA for the CDR3: TGCGCCAGCAGCCAAATGATTAGCGTGTACGAGCAGTACTTC. Encoded protein: CASSQMISVYEQYF.

To note about this clonotype: The germline gene is not matched at one end of the junction; a read error may be the cause. The genes are TRBV20-1 and TRBJ2-6; D is possibly TRBD1 (5 bases). CDR1 and CDR2 (germline): DFQATT, SNEGSKA (reference sequence). The CDR3 length is 14 residues. CDR3 in DNA: TGCAGTGCTTACAGGTTCTCTGGGGCCAACGTCCCGACTTTC. Its translation: CSAYRFSGANVPTF.

To note about this clonotype: Possible read error: a much larger clone is one base away. This chain joins TRBV29-1 and TRBJ1-1; the D is unclear. This CDR3 is built from 13 residues. From germline, CDR1 is SQVTM and CDR2 ANQGSEA. V dropped 6 bases and J dropped 0 bases, with 11 bases sitting between them. Here the CDR3 reads CSVRTVLNTEAFF. The CDR3 bases are TGCAGCGTCAGGACGGTCTTGAACACTGAAGCTTTCTTT.

This clonotype has at least ten counts. J is TRBJ2-2 and V is TRBV2, with no clear D. The CDR3 runs to 16 residues. The V gene's germline CDR1 is SNHLY and CDR2 FYNNEI. V lost 4 bases and J 0 bases, leaving 12 bases between the germline ends. The CDR3 reads CASSALGQTNTGELFF. For the CDR3, the DNA is TGTGCCAGCAGTGCCCTTGGGCAGACGAACACCGGGGAGCTGTTTTTT.

The rearrangement joins TRBV2 to TRBJ2-7; no clear D. CDR1 is SNHLY, CDR2 FYNNEI, per germline. The CDR3 has 12 amino acids. V was shortened by 4 bases and J by 3 bases, with 7 bases between the two germline ends. The CDR3, as DNA: TGTGCCAGCAGTGTCCAGAGCTACGAGCAGTACTTC. This sequence encodes CASSVQSYEQYF. Variable domain in full (rest from reference TRBV2 and TRBJ2-7): EPEVTQTPSHQVTQMGQEVILRCVPISNHLYFYWYRQILGQKVEFLVSFYNNEISEKSEIFDDQFSVERPDGSNFTLKIRSTKLEDSAMYFCASSVQSYEQYFGPGTRLTVT.

This clonotype was counted at least ten times. This chain uses TRBV29-1 with TRBJ2-7; 9 bases align to TRBD2. The V and J ends lost 4 bases and 1 base, in that order; junction bases with no gene match: 2. CDR3 size: 13 residues. Germline V gives CDR1 SQVTM, CDR2 ANQGSEA. For the CDR3, the DNA is TGCAGCGTTGTAAGCGGGAGGTCCTACGAGCAGTACTTC. The encoded protein is CSVVSGRSYEQYF.

In this sample, this clonotype turned up many times. This chain joins TRBV6-5 and TRBJ2-5, with 12 bases that match TRBD2. J was trimmed by 2 bases and V by 0 bases; bases with no gene match: 7. Germline-derived CDR1 and CDR2 are MNHEY and SVGAGI. The CDR3 consists of 18 residues. The CDR3 sequence: CASSYSLAGGRVQETQYF. In DNA form, the CDR3 reads TGTGCCAGCAGTTACTCCCTAGCGGGAGGGCGGGTACAAGAGACCCAGTACTTC.

There are many counts of this clonotype. The conserved final phenylalanine or tryptophan is absent from the CDR3, which likely points to a read error. The chain employs TRBV20-1 and TRBJ2-4; TRBD1 might be the D (5 bases). V was clipped by 3 bases and J by 8 bases, with 8 bases between them. This CDR3 has 11 residues. Per germline, CDR1 DFQATT and CDR2 SNEGSKA (reference sequence). CDR3 DNA: TGCAGTGCTAGCCCCAGGGACATTCAGTACCTC. This encodes CSASPRDIQYL.

This clonotype was picked up a small number of times. The chain is built from TRBV28 and TRBJ2-5; the D gene is possibly TRBD2 (7 bases). Germline V gene data show CDR1 as MDHEN and CDR2 as SYDVKM. The CDR3 covers 15 residues. V was shortened by 2 bases and J by 5 bases, with 15 bases between the two germline ends. CDR3 sequence: CASSLRWGGWETQYF. CDR3 DNA: TGTGCCAGCAGTTTACGGTGGGGGGGCTGGGAGACCCAGTACTTC.

The V gene is TRBV11-2, the J gene TRBJ2-7; the match to TRBD2 covers 9 bases. CDR1 SGHAT and CDR2 FQNNGV come from the germline V gene. The CDR3 sequence is 16 residues long. Losses at the gene ends were 5 bases for V and 0 bases for J; bases not matched to a gene: 8. CDR3 nucleotides: TGTGCCAGCAGCCAGATAGCGGGAGACCCCTCCTACGAGCAGTACTTC. It encodes CASSQIAGDPSYEQYF.

The rearrangement joins TRBV18 to TRBJ2-7; 11 bases line up with TRBD2. Germline trimming cut 3 bases from V and 2 bases from J; bases unmatched to any gene: 0. This CDR3 is built from 14 residues. Germline CDR1 KGHSH, CDR2 LQKENI. The CDR3 sequence is CASSPTSGTYEQYF. In nucleotides, the CDR3 is TGTGCCAGCTCACCGACTAGCGGGACCTACGAGCAGTACTTC.

The chain employs TRBV11-2 and TRBJ1-2; 7 positions agree with TRBD1. CDR1 is SGHAT, CDR2 FQNNGV, per germline. V was pared by 1 base and J by 8 bases, with 7 bases of the junction left unmatched. This CDR3 has 14 amino acids. The CDR3 coding sequence is TGTGCCAGCAGCTTAGCGGGACAGCCTTCGGGCTACACCTTC. Translated: CASSLAGQPSGYTF.

This chain joins TRBV5-5 and TRBJ2-7, with 7 bases fitting TRBD2. This CDR3 contains 14 residues. V trimming: 2 bases; J trimming: 4 bases; junction bases outside the gene matches: 6. Germline V gene lookup returns CDR1 SGHKS and CDR2 YYEKEE (reference sequence). DNA of the CDR3: TGTGCCAGCAGCTTTAGGCGGGAGATTTACGAGCAGTACTTC. Its translation: CASSFRREIYEQYF.

This clonotype was found many times. CDR3: CATTRSRGYSPLHF. The CDR3 region has the DNA TGTGCCACCACGAGGAGCAGGGGATATTCACCCCTCCACTTT. The chain joins TRBV15 to TRBJ1-6, with TRBD1 as a possible D gene (6 bases). V was pared by 7 bases and J by 8 bases, with 15 bases between. There are 14 residues in the CDR3. CDR1 LNHNV and CDR2 YYDKDF come from the germline V gene (reference sequence).

V gene TRBV20-1 combines with J gene TRBJ2-7; D remains unclear. CDR1 is DFQATT and CDR2 is SNEGSKA in the germline V gene (reference sequence). Trimming took off 1 base at V and 0 bases at J, with 10 bases between the two ends. The CDR3 extends over 14 amino acids. This chain's CDR3 is CSARAGGDSYEQYF. The DNA of the CDR3 is TGCAGTGCTAGAGCGGGTGGCGACTCCTACGAGCAGTACTTC.

This clonotype was detected ten times or more. The V gene is TRBV3-1, the J gene TRBJ1-2; D not resolved. The CDR3 covers 12 residues. Per germline, CDR1 LGHDT and CDR2 YNNKEL (reference sequence). V was shortened by 3 bases and J by 8 bases, with 10 bases between the two germline ends. This CDR3 reads CASSQFQDGYTF. The CDR3 nucleotides are TGTGCCAGCAGCCAGTTTCAGGACGGCTACACCTTC.

To note about this clonotype: The junction differs from germline at one of its ends, possibly a read error. J is TRBJ1-1 and V is TRBV12-3 or TRBV12-4, with D maybe TRBD1 (6 bases). The CDR3 is 13 residues long. In nucleotides, the CDR3 is TGTGCCAGCATAAAGGGGGTGAGGACTGAAGCTTGCTTT. Its translation is CASIKGVRTEACF.

This clonotype was counted a few times. The chain employs TRBV5-1 and TRBJ2-2; D remains unclear. V gave up 0 bases and J gave up 7 bases, with 10 bases separating them. Germline V gene data show CDR1 as SGHRS and CDR2 as YFSETQ. This CDR3 is built from 14 residues. The DNA for the CDR3 is TGCGCCAGCAGCTTGGACACCCCAGGCGGGGAGCTGTTTTTT. This encodes CASSLDTPGGELFF.

This clonotype was recorded many times. The gene calls are TRBV11-2 and TRBJ2-7; TRBD2 is a possible D gene (8 bases). Germline V CDR1 and CDR2: SGHAT, FQNNGV. This CDR3 region has 14 residues. With 4 bases removed from V and 5 bases from J, the gap between germline ends came to 15 bases. As DNA, the CDR3 is TGTGCCAGCAGCTCGCCGGGAGGGGGCCACGAGCAGTACTTC. Translation gives CASSSPGGGHEQYF.

The chain joins TRBV7-2 to TRBJ2-7; D is ambiguous. V dropped 2 bases and J dropped 6 bases, with 11 bases sitting between them. The CDR3 is made up of 13 amino acids. Germline V CDR1 and CDR2: SGHTA, FQGNSA. CDR3 region: CASSLNNLSEQYF. Here the CDR3 DNA reads TGTGCCAGCAGCTTAAACAACCTCTCCGAGCAGTACTTC.

This clonotype was detected many times. The V and J genes are TRBV4-1 and TRBJ2-7, with TRBD2 as a possible D gene (6 bases). CDR1 is MGHRA and CDR2 is YSYEKL in the germline V gene. The CDR3 has 16 amino acids. V was shortened by 3 bases and J by 0 bases, with 15 bases between the two germline ends. CDR3 DNA sequence: TGCGCCAGCAGCCACCAAGCGGGCTCTAGCTCCTACGAGCAGTACTTC. Protein sequence: CASSHQAGSSSYEQYF.